What follows is one TCR beta chain and its context. No antigen is known for it. Germline CDR1 and CDR2: MDHEN and SYDVKM. The CDR3 covers 16 residues. V lost 2 bases to trimming and J lost 7 bases; unmatched junction nucleotides: 10. These data originate in a study of shared clonotypes between healthy human individuals. At the deep level, the assay was run. The material for each subset, its genomic DNA, was split evenly across several immunoSEQ plates. The data were produced by immunoSEQ multiplex PCR, yet TCRdb's version contains in-frame clones alone and is incomplete. The table has fewer than 2.5 million clones, under 95% seen once. General observations from the study: A reduction in generation probabilities was seen for non-shared clonotypes relative to those shared by all four donors.

This receptor was identified in a man younger than 30 in good health. Some clones in this sample may be carry-over from other donors' samples. The chain joins TRBV28 to TRBJ2-2; TRBD2 aligns across 7 bases. The sequenced sample was naive CD4+ T cells from PBMCs. Noted subset: CD45RA+ positively selected. For the CDR3, the DNA is TGTGCCAGCAGTTTACGCGGGAGAAAAACGGTCGGGGAGCTGTTTTTT. It yields the protein CASSLRGRKTVGELFF.